These 27 T cell receptor beta chains originate from one sample sequenced in a study of PD-1 blockade in classical Hodgkin lymphoma. Sequencing was performed with immunoSEQ multiplex PCR; in TCRdb, only in-frame clones are kept and a portion is missing. This table holds about 150,000 clones, about 81% found once. All the patients suffered relapse after autologous stem cell transplantation, and brentuximab vedotin exposure differed. Sample: peripheral blood mononuclear cells (PBMCs), taken before the second cycle of nivolumab. These TCRs come from a human donor with classical Hodgkin lymphoma.

V and J are TRBV19 and TRBJ2-2; D unresolved. This CDR3 is built from 18 residues. Trimming pared 7 bases from V and 0 bases from J, leaving 21 bases between. Germline assignment: CDR1 LNHDA and CDR2 SQIVND (reference sequence). CDR3 amino acids: CASTDQAPRPTNTGELFF. The CDR3 nucleotides read TGTGCCAGTACCGATCAAGCCCCCAGACCCACGAACACCGGGGAGCTGTTTTTT.

V and J are TRBV28 and TRBJ2-7, with 11 bases identical to TRBD2. The J segment lost 2 bases and the V segment lost 8 bases, leaving 5 bases of the junction unmatched. Germline CDR1 MDHEN, CDR2 SYDVKM. There are 14 residues in the CDR3. The CDR3 region is CASVGTSGTYEQYF. The CDR3 coding sequence is TGTGCCAGCGTCGGGACTAGCGGAACCTACGAGCAGTACTTC.

V and J are TRBV6-1 and TRBJ2-5; 7 bases map to TRBD1. Germline lookup yields CDR1 MNHNS and CDR2 SASEGT. Trimming cost V 5 bases and J 2 bases; bases outside gene matches: 8. CDR3 length: 15 amino acids. The CDR3, as DNA: TGTGCCAGCAGTCCAGAGGAGGACAGGCAAGAGACCCAGTACTTC. Amino acids: CASSPEEDRQETQYF.

The chain employs TRBV7-9 and TRBJ2-1, with a tentative D call TRBD1 (6 bases). The CDR3 length is 15 residues. Germline V gene sequence: CDR1 SEHNR, CDR2 FQNEAQ (reference sequence). The germline V and J ends were trimmed by 5 bases and 4 bases, with 15 bases remaining between them. CDR3 coding DNA: TGTGCCAGCAGCCTAGAGTCCGGACAGTACAATGAGCAGTTCTTC. Translating gives CASSLESGQYNEQFF.

V and J are TRBV7-9 and TRBJ1-1; TRBD1 agrees at 9 bases. The CDR3 runs to 13 residues. After removal of 5 bases from V and 5 bases from J, the junction contained 3 bases not matched to a gene. In germline, CDR1 is SEHNR, CDR2 FQNEAQ (reference sequence). The CDR3 protein is CASSTGGSTEAFF. Here the CDR3 DNA reads TGTGCCAGCAGCACAGGGGGCTCGACTGAAGCTTTCTTT.

V is TRBV6-5 and J is TRBJ2-5; D may match TRBD1 or TRBD2 (6 bases each). This CDR3 has 15 residues. CDR1 is MNHEY, CDR2 SVGAGI, per germline. V shed 2 bases and J shed 5 bases, with 15 bases lying between them. CDR3 DNA sequence: TGTGCCAGCAGTTACGTCGGGGGCGGGACGGAGACCCAGTACTTC. It specifies CASSYVGGGTETQYF.

The chain links TRBV28 to TRBJ2-7; 10 bases line up with TRBD1. Germline loops: CDR1 MDHEN, CDR2 SYDVKM. The CDR3 runs to 14 residues. V gave up 5 bases and J gave up 7 bases; unmatched junction bases: 8. CDR3 amino acids: CASSRPTGGREQYF. The CDR3 bases are TGTGCCAGCAGTCGCCCGACAGGGGGCCGAGAGCAGTACTTC.

This rearrangement joins TRBV29-1 to TRBJ2-2; the D call may be TRBD1 or TRBD2 (6 bases each). Trimming took 6 bases from V and 6 from J, leaving 29 bases between them. This CDR3 is built from 18 residues. Per the germline V gene, CDR1 is SQVTM and CDR2 is ANQGSEA. In nucleotides, the CDR3 is TGCAGCGTCCGTCAACCGGGGGCTGAAGTAAGGGAAGCCGGGGAGCTGTTTTTT. Its protein product is CSVRQPGAEVREAGELFF.

The chain joins TRBV28 to TRBJ1-3, with a possible D match to TRBD1 (5 bases). This CDR3 is 15 amino acids long. Looked up from germline, CDR1 is MDHEN and CDR2 is SYDVKM. V lost 7 bases, J lost 0 bases, and 13 bases lay in between. CDR3 sequence (DNA): TGTGCCAGCACCGCACAGGATAGCTCTGGAAACACCATATATTTT. This encodes CASTAQDSSGNTIYF.

This clone has only a few counts. The V call is TRBV12-5, the J call TRBJ1-5; D might be TRBD1 (5 bases). CDR3 length equals 16 residues. V was cut by 6 bases and J by 7 bases, with 22 bases left in between. The germline V gene encodes CDR1 LGHNT and CDR2 FRNRAP. The CDR3 reads CASGPGWGVVGQPQHF. The DNA for the CDR3 is TGTGCTAGTGGCCCCGGATGGGGGGTCGTCGGACAGCCCCAGCATTTT.

As DNA, the CDR3 is TGTGCCGCCAGCCGTACGGGGAACACTGAAGCTTTCTTT. Translation gives CAASRTGNTEAFF. The J gene is TRBJ1-1, the V gene TRBV2; D is ambiguous. From germline, CDR1 is SNHLY and CDR2 FYNNEI. V was shortened by 11 bases and J by 1 base, with 14 bases between the two germline ends. The CDR3 totals 13 residues.

V and J are TRBV6-6 and TRBJ2-2; D perhaps matches TRBD2 (6 bases). The germline CDR1 and CDR2 sequences are MNHNY and SVGAGI (reference sequence). The CDR3 contains 15 residues. V shed 6 bases and J shed 4 bases, with 15 bases lying between them. CDR3 region: CASSPGLGGTGELFF. CDR3 DNA: TGTGCCAGCAGCCCCGGGTTGGGGGGCACCGGGGAGCTGTTTTTT.

The genes are TRBV6-1 and TRBJ1-5, with a tentative D call TRBD1 (6 bases). Trimming took 3 bases from V and 0 from J, leaving 12 bases between them. The CDR3 length is 16 residues. The V gene's germline CDR1 is MNHNS and CDR2 SASEGT. The CDR3 reads CASSDLQGYSNQPQHF. The CDR3 DNA sequence: TGTGCCAGCAGTGACTTACAGGGTTATAGCAATCAGCCCCAGCATTTT.

This chain links TRBV5-4 with TRBJ2-7; 7 positions agree with TRBD1. The CDR3 totals 13 residues. J was trimmed by 3 bases and V by 0 bases; bases with no gene match: 0. Germline V CDR1 and CDR2: SGHNT, YYREEE (reference sequence). The CDR3 bases are TGTGCCAGCAGCTTGGACAGGGGCTACGAGCAGTACTTC. Translating gives CASSLDRGYEQYF.

The chain employs TRBV5-8 and TRBJ1-6; unclear D gene. Trimming took off 0 bases at V and 3 bases at J, with 7 bases between the two ends. The CDR3 runs 15 residues. Germline V lookup: CDR1 SGHTS, CDR2 YDEGEE. CDR3 protein: CASSLAGFYNSPLHF. The CDR3 DNA reads as TGTGCCAGCAGCTTGGCGGGGTTCTATAATTCACCCCTCCACTTT.

The V and J genes are TRBV7-2 and TRBJ2-1, with TRBD2 matching over 8 bases. V lost 1 base, J lost 9 bases, and 14 bases stayed unmatched. CDR3 size: 17 residues. The germline CDR1 and CDR2 sequences are SGHTA and FQGNSA. CDR3 coding DNA: TGTGCCAGCAGCTTAGGGGTCAGGGTAGCGGGGACCTTTGAGCAGTTCTTC. This sequence encodes CASSLGVRVAGTFEQFF.

The chain has TRBV4-2 and TRBJ1-5; perhaps TRBD1 as D (5 bases). Between the trimmed V and J ends, which lost 0 bases and 0 bases, there was a span of 6 bases. Germline values: CDR1 LGHNA, CDR2 YNFKEQ. This CDR3 contains 15 residues. The CDR3 loop is CASSQDRDSNQPQHF. CDR3 DNA sequence: TGTGCCAGCAGCCAAGACAGGGATAGCAATCAGCCCCAGCATTTT.

J is TRBJ1-6 and V is TRBV6-5; no clear D gene. V gave up 4 bases and J gave up 3 bases, with 4 bases separating them. The CDR3 consists of 13 residues. In germline, CDR1 is MNHEY, CDR2 SVGAGI. The CDR3 loop is CASSSGYNSPLHF. The CDR3 region has the DNA TGTGCCAGCAGTTCCGGCTATAATTCACCCCTCCACTTT.

The CDR3 DNA sequence: TGTGCCAGCAGTGCCAGTTGGGGTTACGAGCAGTACTTC. Its translation is CASSASWGYEQYF. The J gene is TRBJ2-7, the V gene TRBV27, with D unresolved. This CDR3 is built from 13 residues. The ends were cut back, 5 bases at V and 4 bases at J, with 12 bases in the middle. Germline V lookup: CDR1 MNHEY, CDR2 SMNVEV (reference sequence).

V is TRBV6-5 and J is TRBJ1-2; D gene uncertain. Germline assignment: CDR1 MNHEY and CDR2 SVGAGI. V lost 2 bases and J lost 7, with 5 bases in between. The CDR3 runs to 11 residues. CDR3 region: CASSYEGGYTF. The CDR3 DNA follows: TGTGCCAGCAGTTACGAAGGTGGCTACACCTTC.

The V call is TRBV7-9, the J call TRBJ1-1; D is unclear. CDR1 is SEHNR, CDR2 FQNEAQ, per germline (reference sequence). This CDR3 has 13 amino acids. Deletions cut 2 bases from V and 5 bases from J, with 9 bases between. CDR3 nucleotide sequence: TGTGCCAGCAGCTTAAAGGGTATAACTGAAGCTTTCTTT. This sequence encodes CASSLKGITEAFF.

The J gene is TRBJ2-1, the V gene TRBV2; 8 nucleotides align to TRBD2. Trimming at V came to 3 bases and at J to 4 bases, leaving 2 bases not matched to a gene. Germline CDR1 reads SNHLY; CDR2 reads FYNNEI. This CDR3 contains 14 residues. CDR3 sequence: CASSETSAYNEQFF. The CDR3 nucleotides are TGTGCCAGCAGTGAGACTAGCGCGTACAATGAGCAGTTCTTC.

This chain joins TRBV5-1 and TRBJ1-1; tentative D call: TRBD1 (5 bases). V was clipped by 0 bases and J by 0 bases, with 12 bases between them. The CDR3 loop spans 16 amino acids. Germline CDR1 is SGHRS and CDR2 is YFSETQ. The CDR3 DNA sequence: TGCGCCAGCAGCTTGGCTCAGGGACGGATGAACACTGAAGCTTTCTTT. Its translation: CASSLAQGRMNTEAFF.

The chain is built from TRBV2 and TRBJ2-6, with TRBD1 matching over 9 bases. Germline lookup yields CDR1 SNHLY and CDR2 FYNNEI. With 8 bases clipped from V and 11 bases from J, the junction kept 10 bases outside the gene matches. The CDR3 has 14 residues. DNA of the CDR3: TGTGCCAGCGGGGGTCGGACAGGGGTCGACGTCCTGACTTTC. It codes for CASGGRTGVDVLTF.

The chain links TRBV7-2 to TRBJ2-7; D perhaps matches TRBD1 (6 bases). Germline V gene lookup returns CDR1 SGHTA and CDR2 FQGNSA. V was clipped by 8 bases and J by 6 bases, with 23 bases between them. This CDR3 has 15 amino acids. The CDR3 DNA reads TGTGCCAGCTCTCCGAACCAGGGGTCTCTCCGCGAGCAGTACTTC. Its translation: CASSPNQGSLREQYF.

V is TRBV6-5 and J is TRBJ1-6; 8 nucleotides agree with TRBD1. Germline CDR1 and CDR2: MNHEY and SVGAGI. The CDR3 runs 14 residues. The V gene end was trimmed by 4 bases and the J gene end by 9 bases; junction bases not matched to a gene: 5. CDR3 nucleotide sequence: TGTGCCAGCAGTTCCGGACAGGGAATTTCACCCCTCCACTTT. It translates to CASSSGQGISPLHF.

The rearrangement joins TRBV5-8 to TRBJ2-7; perhaps TRBD2 as D (5 bases). Trimming stripped 7 bases from V and 1 base from J, with 6 bases between. The CDR3 is made up of 11 amino acids. Germline loops: CDR1 SGHTS, CDR2 YDEGEE. CDR3 DNA sequence: TGTGCCAGCCGGGGTTCCTACGAGCAGTACTTC. It encodes CASRGSYEQYF.